These T cell receptor beta chains were read from a single sample in a study of shared clonotypes between healthy human individuals. Using immunoSEQ multiplex PCR, the repertoire was profiled, and TCRdb retains in-frame clones only, with some absent. This table has just over 2,000,000 clones, about 95% appearing once. The sample comprised naive CD8+ T cells sorted from blood. The receptors were sampled from a man between 18 and 29 years old in good health. Both conserved end residues are part of each CDR3. Each record gives: clone size, J gene, V gene, D gene, CDR3 DNA, CDR3 protein. A D gene is named only where the DNA matches it firmly. The size field is filled for only some rows; it gives once, few, many or a size class.

>NA|TRBJ2-7|TRBV5-3|NA
TGTGCCAGAAGCGTAGCGGCCAACCCCGCGTCCGGAGAGTCCCACGAGCAGTACTTC
CARSVAANPASGESHEQYF
>NA|TRBJ1-1|TRBV6-5|NA
TGTGCCAGCAGTTACTCGAGTTGGGCTGCCGAAGCTTTCTTT
CASSYSSWAAEAFF
>NA|TRBJ1-1|TRBV5-4|TRBD1
TGTGCCAGCAGCTTGGGGACAGGGGGTTCCCCTGCTGCTTTCTTT
CASSLGTGGSPAAFF
>NA|TRBJ2-1|TRBV6-5|TRBD2
TGTGCCAGCAGTTCCTTTAGCGGGAGCTCCTACAATGAGCAGTTCTTC
CASSSFSGSSYNEQFF
>NA|TRBJ2-7|TRBV30|NA
TGTGCCATACTCGGCGGTTACTCCTACGAGCAGTACTTC
CAILGGYSYEQYF
>NA|TRBJ1-3|TRBV7-9|TRBD1
TGTGCCAGCAGCCTAGCCGGGACAGGGTACGTGGAGGCCATATATTTT
CASSLAGTGYVEAIYF
>NA|TRBJ2-2|TRBV27|NA
TGTGCCAGCAGTTTCGGGACGTTCGGGGAGCTGTTTTTT
CASSFGTFGELFF
>NA|TRBJ2-3|TRBV4-3|NA
TGCGCCAGCAGCCAATATCTTCCCTGGTCTTCCGGAGATACGCAGTATTTT
CASSQYLPWSSGDTQYF
>once|TRBJ2-7|TRBV7-9|NA
TGTGCCAGCAGCTTTACAGCGGGTGCCTACGAGCAGTACTTC
CASSFTAGAYEQYF
>NA|TRBJ2-7|TRBV7-6|TRBD1
TGTGCCAGCAGCTTAGCGCCGGACAGGGGCGAGCAGTACTTC
CASSLAPDRGEQYF
>once|TRBJ2-3|TRBV12-5|TRBD1
TGTGCTAGTGGGTTACTGACAGGGGGCAGTACAGATACGCAGTATTTT
CASGLLTGGSTDTQYF
>NA|TRBJ2-5|TRBV18|TRBD2
TGTGCCAGCTCACCACCGGGACTAGCGGTCGAAGAGACCCAGTACTTC
CASSPPGLAVEETQYF
>NA|TRBJ1-5|TRBV19|NA
TGTGCCAGTATTCCGGAAGGTGAGGTAAATCAGCCCCAGCATTTT
CASIPEGEVNQPQHF
>once|TRBJ2-1|TRBV19|NA
TGTGCCAGTAGTATAGCTACAGCGTTCAATGAGCAGTTCTTC
CASSIATAFNEQFF
>NA|TRBJ2-7|TRBV27|NA
TGTGCCAGCAGCTCCAGGGGGGGAGCCCACGAGCAGTACTTC
CASSSRGGAHEQYF
>NA|TRBJ2-7|TRBV7-9|TRBD1
TGTGCCAGCAGCTCTACAGGGGGGTCAACCTACGAGCAGTACTTC
CASSSTGGSTYEQYF
>NA|TRBJ2-7|TRBV19|TRBD2
TGTGCCAGTAGTATAGGGGCTAGCGGGAGTTACGAGCAGTACTTC
CASSIGASGSYEQYF
>NA|TRBJ2-7|TRBV27|NA
TGTGCCAGCAGTTTCTTCGACGGGCCCTACGAGCAGTACTTC
CASSFFDGPYEQYF
>NA|TRBJ2-3|TRBV9|TRBD1
TGTGCCAGCAGCGCTTTAGCACAGGGGGCCAGAGATACGCAGTATTTT
CASSALAQGARDTQYF
>NA|TRBJ2-7|TRBV5-4|TRBD1
TGTGCCAGCAGTCGGGACAGGGGGTTTGGGGAGCAGTACTTC
CASSRDRGFGEQYF
>NA|TRBJ1-4|TRBV10-1|TRBD1
TGCGCCAGCAGTGCTTTAGGGACAGTCAATGAAAAACTGTTTTTT
CASSALGTVNEKLFF
>once|TRBJ2-1|TRBV27|NA
TGTGCCAGCAGTTCAACGACAGTTTACAATGAGCAGTTCTTC
CASSSTTVYNEQFF
>NA|TRBJ1-2|TRBV18|NA
TGTGCCAGCTCACCACCGGGTGGGGAGAATGGCTACACCTTC
CASSPPGGENGYTF
>NA|TRBJ1-4|TRBV7-2|TRBD1
TGTGCCAGCAGCTTCGCCCGGGGACAGGGGGCAGCTAATGAAAAACTGTTTTTT
CASSFARGQGAANEKLFF
>NA|TRBJ2-7|TRBV5-4|NA
TGTGCCAGCAGCTTGGGGCAGGGGTTCAACGAGCAGTACTTC
CASSLGQGFNEQYF
>NA|TRBJ2-1|TRBV6-4|NA
TGTGCCAGCAGTGACGACAGCAATGAGCAGTTCTTC
CASSDDSNEQFF